This T cell receptor beta chain comes out of a study of T cell responses to AZD1222 COVID-19 vaccine. Regarding the study as a whole: Seropositive status at baseline applied to only 6 or 7 AZD1222 recipients. The reported proportion of spike-specific TCRs targeting unmutated variant regions was nearly half. White British people made up most donors, females outnumbered males, and clonal diversity was possibly underestimated. Spike-wide vaccine-associated CD4 TCRs dominated at 160-218 and 743-854.

TCRdb's copy holds only in-frame clones and misses some; the assay was immunoSEQ multiplex PCR. The data contain some 150,000 clones, 93% of them singletons. V gave up 5 bases and J gave up 7 bases, with 19 bases separating them. The CDR3 totals 14 residues. CDR1 GTSNPN and CDR2 SVGIG come from the germline V gene (reference sequence). In regard to this clone: The antigen is undetermined.

The chain uses TRBV30 and TRBJ2-3, with D possibly being TRBD1 or TRBD2 (5 bases each). This material consisted of peripheral blood, taken on day 0 of AZD1222 vaccination. This receptor was taken from an adult in good health. CDR3 in DNA: TGTGCCTGGGACCTCTCGGGGCCCCCCCATACGCAGTATTTT. Translation: CAWDLSGPPHTQYF.